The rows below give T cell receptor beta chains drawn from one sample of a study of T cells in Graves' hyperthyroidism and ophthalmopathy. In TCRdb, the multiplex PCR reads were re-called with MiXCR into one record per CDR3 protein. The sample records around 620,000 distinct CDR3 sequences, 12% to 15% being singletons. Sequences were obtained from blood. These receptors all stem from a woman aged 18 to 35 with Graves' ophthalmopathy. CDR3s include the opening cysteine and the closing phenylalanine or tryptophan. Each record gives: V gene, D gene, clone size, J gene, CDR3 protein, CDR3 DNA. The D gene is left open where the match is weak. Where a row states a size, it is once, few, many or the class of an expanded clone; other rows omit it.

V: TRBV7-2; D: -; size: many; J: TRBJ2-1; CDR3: CASSVPGPFNEQFF; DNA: TGTGCCAGCAGCGTACCCGGGCCCTTCAATGAGCAGTTCTTC
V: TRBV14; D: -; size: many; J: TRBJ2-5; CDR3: CASSQYLSGFQETQYF; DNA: TGTGCCAGCAGTCAATACCTGAGCGGGTTCCAAGAGACCCAGTACTTC
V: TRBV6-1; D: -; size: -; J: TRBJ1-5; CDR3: CASRKDGANQPQHF; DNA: TGTGCCAGCAGAAAGGACGGCGCTAATCAGCCCCAGCATTTT
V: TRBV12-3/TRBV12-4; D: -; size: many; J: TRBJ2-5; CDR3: CASSFPSTQETQYF; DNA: TGTGCCAGCAGTTTCCCTAGCACCCAAGAGACCCAGTACTTC
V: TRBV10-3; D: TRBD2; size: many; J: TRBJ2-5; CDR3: CAISDRTSGSALETQYF; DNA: TGTGCCATCAGTGATCGGACTAGCGGGAGTGCCCTCGAGACCCAGTACTTC
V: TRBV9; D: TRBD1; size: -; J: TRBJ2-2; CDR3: CASSPGQRNTGELFF; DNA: TGTGCCAGCAGCCCGGGACAGCGTAACACCGGGGAGCTGTTTTTT
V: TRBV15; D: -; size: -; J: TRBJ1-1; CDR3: CATSLRRGEAFF; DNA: TGTGCCACCAGCCTACGGAGGGGGGAAGCTTTCTTT
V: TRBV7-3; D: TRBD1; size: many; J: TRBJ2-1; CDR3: CASSPTGDYNEQFF; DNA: TGTGCCAGCAGTCCGACAGGGGACTACAATGAGCAGTTCTTC
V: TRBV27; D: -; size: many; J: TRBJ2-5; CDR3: CASSGRTEGETQYF; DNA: TGTGCCAGCAGCGGACGGACGGAGGGGGAGACCCAGTACTTC
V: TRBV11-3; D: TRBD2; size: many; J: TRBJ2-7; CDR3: CASSFILAGNYEQYF; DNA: TGTGCCAGCAGCTTTATTCTAGCGGGAAACTACGAGCAGTACTTC
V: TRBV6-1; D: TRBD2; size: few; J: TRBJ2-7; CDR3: CASRGTSGSVAYEQYF; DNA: TGTGCCAGCAGGGGGACTAGCGGGAGTGTAGCCTACGAGCAGTACTTC
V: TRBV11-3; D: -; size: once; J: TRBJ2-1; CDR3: CASRFRTTRDNEQFF; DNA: TGTGCCAGCAGATTTCGGACAACAAGAGACAATGAGCAGTTCTTC
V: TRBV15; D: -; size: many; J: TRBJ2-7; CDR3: CATSRGGGRLGSYEQYF; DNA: TGTGCCACCAGCAGAGGGGGTGGGAGACTGGGCTCCTACGAGCAGTACTTC
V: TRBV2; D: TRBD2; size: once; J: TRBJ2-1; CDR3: CASSATSGGNEQFF; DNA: TGTGCCAGCAGTGCCACTAGCGGGGGAAATGAGCAGTTCTTC
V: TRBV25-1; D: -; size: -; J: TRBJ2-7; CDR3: CASSGGGRNPYEQYF; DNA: TGTGCCAGCAGTGGGGGGGGGCGGAATCCCTACGAGCAGTACTTC
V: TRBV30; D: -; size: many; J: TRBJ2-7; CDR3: CAWAWQNYEQYF; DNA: TGTGCCTGGGCTTGGCAGAATTACGAGCAGTACTTC
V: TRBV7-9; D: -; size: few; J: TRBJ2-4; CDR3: CASSSPGIAKNIQYF; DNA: TGTGCCAGCAGCTCCCCTGGGATAGCCAAAAACATTCAGTACTTC
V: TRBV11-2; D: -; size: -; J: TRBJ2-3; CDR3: CASSPPPPSLGSTDTQYF; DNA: TGTGCCAGCTCACCACCGCCCCCCAGCCTCGGGTCCACAGATACGCAGTATTTT
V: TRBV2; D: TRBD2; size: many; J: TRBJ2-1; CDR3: CASSEVAGEGQFF; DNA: TGTGCCAGCAGTGAAGTGGCGGGAGAAGGTCAGTTCTTC
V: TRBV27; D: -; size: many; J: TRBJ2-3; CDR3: CASSLSLRLAPSTDTQYF; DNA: TGTGCCAGCAGTTTGTCCTTACGGCTAGCACCTAGCACAGATACGCAGTATTTT
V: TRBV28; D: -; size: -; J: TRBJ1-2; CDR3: CASSWAAGENYGYTF; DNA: TGTGCCAGCAGTTGGGCAGCCGGGGAGAACTATGGCTACACCTTC
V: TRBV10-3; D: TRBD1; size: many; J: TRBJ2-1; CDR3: CAISVRQGVGNEQFF; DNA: TGTGCCATCAGTGTTCGGCAGGGGGTCGGCAATGAGCAGTTCTTC
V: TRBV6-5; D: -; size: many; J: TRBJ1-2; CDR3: CASSYEGTLNYGYTF; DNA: TGTGCCAGCAGTTACGAGGGGACCCTTAACTATGGCTACACCTTC
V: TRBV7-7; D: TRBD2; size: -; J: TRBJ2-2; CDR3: CASSPGLAGGGRTGELFF; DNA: TGTGCTAGCAGCCCTGGACTAGCGGGAGGAGGAAGGACCGGGGAGCTGTTTTTT
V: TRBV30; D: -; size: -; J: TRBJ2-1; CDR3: CAWSPVGGVPGFF; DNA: TGTGCCTGGAGCCCGGTCGGTGGGGTCCCGGGGTTCTTC
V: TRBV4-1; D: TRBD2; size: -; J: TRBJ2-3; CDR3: CASSQVPLAGIRDTQYF; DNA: TGCGCCAGCAGCCAAGTCCCACTAGCGGGGATTAGGGATACGCAGTATTTT
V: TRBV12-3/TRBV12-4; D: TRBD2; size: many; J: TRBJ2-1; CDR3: CASSLGLAGFYNEQFF; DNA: TGTGCCAGCAGTTTGGGTCTAGCGGGATTCTACAATGAGCAGTTCTTC
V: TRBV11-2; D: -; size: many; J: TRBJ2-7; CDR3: CASSLVEVGRTYEQYF; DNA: TGTGCCAGCAGCTTAGTAGAGGTTGGTCGGACCTACGAGCAGTACTTC
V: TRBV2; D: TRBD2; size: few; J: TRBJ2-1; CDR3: CASSERTSGRGNEQFF; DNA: TGTGCCAGCAGTGAGCGGACTAGCGGGAGGGGGAATGAGCAGTTCTTC
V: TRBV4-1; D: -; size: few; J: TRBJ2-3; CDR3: CASSQEASISTDTQYF; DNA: TGCGCCAGCAGCCAAGAGGCTAGCATCTCCACAGATACGCAGTATTTT
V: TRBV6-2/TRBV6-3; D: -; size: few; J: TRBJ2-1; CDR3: CASSYAGRDEQFF; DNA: TGTGCCAGCAGTTACGCAGGGCGTGATGAGCAGTTCTTC
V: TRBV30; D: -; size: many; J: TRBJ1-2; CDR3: CAWSEGNYGYTF; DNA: TGTGCCTGGAGTGAGGGGAACTATGGCTACACCTTC
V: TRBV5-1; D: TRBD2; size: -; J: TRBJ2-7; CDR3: CASGQGTSGSLSYEQYF; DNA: TGCGCCAGCGGCCAAGGGACTAGCGGGAGTCTCTCCTACGAGCAGTACTTC
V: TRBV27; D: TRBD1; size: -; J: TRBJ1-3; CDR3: CASSWTGPPSGNTIYF; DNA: TGTGCCAGCAGTTGGACAGGACCCCCCTCTGGAAACACCATATATTTT
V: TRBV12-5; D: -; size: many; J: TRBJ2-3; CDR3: CASGFSQGHSTDTQYF; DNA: TGTGCTAGTGGTTTCTCCCAGGGACATAGCACAGATACGCAGTATTTT
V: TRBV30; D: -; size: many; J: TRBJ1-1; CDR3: CAWRLGGGTEAFF; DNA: TGTGCCTGGAGGCTAGGGGGAGGCACTGAAGCTTTCTTT
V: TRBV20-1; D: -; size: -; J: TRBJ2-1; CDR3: CSASGGGANEQFF; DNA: TGCAGTGCTAGTGGCGGGGGCGCAAATGAGCAGTTCTTC
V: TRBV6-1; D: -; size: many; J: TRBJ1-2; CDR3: CASSSAAGRDGYTF; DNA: TGTGCCAGCAGTTCTGCTGCGGGAAGGGATGGCTACACCTTC
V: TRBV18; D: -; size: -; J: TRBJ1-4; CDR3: CASSPPPGVGEKLFF; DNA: TGTGCCAGCTCACCACCGCCGGGGGTCGGTGAAAAACTGTTTTTT
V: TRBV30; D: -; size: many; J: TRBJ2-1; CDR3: CAWDSYNEQFF; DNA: TGTGCCTGGGACAGTTACAATGAGCAGTTCTTC
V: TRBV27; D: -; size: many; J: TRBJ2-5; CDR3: CASSTPQETQYF; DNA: TGTGCCAGCAGTACCCCCCAAGAGACCCAGTACTTC
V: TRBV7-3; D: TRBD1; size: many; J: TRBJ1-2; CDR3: CASSLQGGTNYGYTF; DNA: TGTGCCAGCAGCCTCCAGGGGGGCACTAACTATGGCTACACCTTC
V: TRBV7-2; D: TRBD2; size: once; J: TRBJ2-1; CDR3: CASSKGGLAGELINEQFF; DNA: TGTGCCAGCAGCAAGGGGGGACTAGCGGGAGAACTCATCAATGAGCAGTTCTTC
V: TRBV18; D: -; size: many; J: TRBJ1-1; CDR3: CASSPTQGPRATEAFF; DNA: TGTGCCAGCTCACCGACGCAGGGGCCGCGGGCCACTGAAGCTTTCTTT
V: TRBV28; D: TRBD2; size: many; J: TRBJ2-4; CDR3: CASSSGVSGRWAKNIQYF; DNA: TGTGCCAGCAGTTCCGGTGTTAGCGGGAGGTGGGCCAAAAACATTCAGTACTTC
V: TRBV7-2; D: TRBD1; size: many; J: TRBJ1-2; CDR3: CASSLVAGGDGNYGYTF; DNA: TGTGCCAGCAGCTTAGTGGCAGGGGGGGACGGCAACTATGGCTACACCTTC
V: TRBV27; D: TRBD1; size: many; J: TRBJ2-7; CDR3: CASSLGTGGFYEQYF; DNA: TGTGCCAGCAGTTTAGGGACAGGGGGCTTCTACGAGCAGTACTTC
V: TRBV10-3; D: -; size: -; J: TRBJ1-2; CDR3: CAISESSVSDYGYTF; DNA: TGTGCCATCAGTGAGTCGTCAGTATCGGACTATGGCTACACCTTC
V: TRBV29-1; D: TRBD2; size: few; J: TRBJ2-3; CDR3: CSVRLAGEGRSDTQYF; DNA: TGCAGCGTTAGACTAGCGGGAGAGGGGCGGTCAGATACGCAGTATTTT
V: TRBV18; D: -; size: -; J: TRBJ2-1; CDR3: CASSPPNRNYNEQFF; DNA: TGTGCCAGCTCACCACCGAACCGGAACTACAATGAGCAGTTCTTC
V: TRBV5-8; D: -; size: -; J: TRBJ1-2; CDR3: CASTESQGWNYGYTF; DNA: TGTGCCAGCACCGAGTCCCAGGGCTGGAACTATGGCTACACCTTC
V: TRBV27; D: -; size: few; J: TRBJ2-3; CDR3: CASSSPMRASANTQYF; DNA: TGTGCCAGCAGTTCCCCCATGCGGGCCTCGGCGAATACGCAGTATTTT
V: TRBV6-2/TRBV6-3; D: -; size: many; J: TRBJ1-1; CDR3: CASSYLGHAATEAFF; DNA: TGTGCCAGCAGTTACCTCGGGCACGCTGCCACTGAAGCTTTCTTT
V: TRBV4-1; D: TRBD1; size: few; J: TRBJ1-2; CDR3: CASSSIGQGVGYTF; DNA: TGCGCCAGCAGCTCTATAGGACAGGGAGTCGGCTACACCTTC